Below, 21 T cell receptor beta chains from the same sample are listed, as sequenced in a study of cytomegalovirus exposure and HLA in healthy donors. 13 Jbeta primers and 60 Vbeta primers were used for the PCR. Libraries were prepared by immunoSEQ multiplex PCR; TCRdb keeps only in-frame clonotypes and omits some of them. Among around 180,000 clones listed, about 85% were seen once. The sequencing input was PBMCs. The receptor source for this set is a woman aged 45-60 years in good health and CMV-seronegative.

This chain connects TRBV7-3 to TRBJ2-2; TRBD1 aligns across 9 bases. The CDR3 spans 14 residues. J was trimmed by 5 bases and V by 5 bases; bases with no gene match: 3. Germline V gene data show CDR1 as SGHTA and CDR2 as FQGTGA. DNA of the CDR3: TGTGCCAGCAGCCCAGACAGGGGGACCGGGGAGCTGTTTTTT. Amino acids: CASSPDRGTGELFF.

The V gene is TRBV9, the J gene TRBJ2-1; TRBD2 is a possible D gene (6 bases). The CDR3 totals 17 residues. Germline V gene lookup returns CDR1 SGDLS and CDR2 YYNGEE. The V gene lost 1 base and the J gene lost 2 bases, with 16 bases spanning the gap. CDR3 DNA sequence: TGTGCCAGCAGCGTATATCCCTTGGGGGGAACCTACAATGAGCAGTTCTTC. Protein product: CASSVYPLGGTYNEQFF.

The chain recombines TRBV7-9 with TRBJ1-2; 8 positions match TRBD1. The CDR3 length is 15 residues. The ends lost 2 bases at V and 4 bases at J; junction bases unmatched: 6. The V gene's germline CDR1 is SEHNR and CDR2 FQNEAQ (reference sequence). The CDR3 DNA follows: TGTGCCAGCAGCTTAATCCGCAGGGGGCTCTATGGCTACACCTTC. Translated, it gives CASSLIRRGLYGYTF.

In its sample, this clone was seen once. The chain carries TRBV28 and TRBJ2-7, with D maybe TRBD1 (5 bases). The ends were cut back, 7 bases at V and 2 bases at J, with 15 bases in the middle. The germline gives CDR1 MDHEN, CDR2 SYDVKM. The CDR3 length is 14 residues. The DNA for the CDR3 is TGTGCCAGCAAACTAAGACAGCGTACCTACGAGCAGTACTTC. As protein: CASKLRQRTYEQYF.

Written as DNA, the CDR3 is TGCAGCGTTGGCGGCGGGAGGTCGGCGGACATTCAGTACTTC. Translation gives CSVGGGRSADIQYF. This chain connects TRBV29-1 to TRBJ2-4; 8 positions agree with TRBD2. CDR1 SQVTM and CDR2 ANQGSEA come from the germline V gene. V shed 4 bases and J 8 bases; nucleotides not matched to a gene: 10. This CDR3 is 14 amino acids long.

This rearrangement joins TRBV5-6 to TRBJ2-7, with 9 bases identical to TRBD1. CDR1 and CDR2 from the germline V gene are SGHDT and YYEEEE. The V and J ends lost 0 bases and 2 bases, in that order; junction bases with no gene match: 6. The CDR3 consists of 16 residues. DNA for the CDR3: TGTGCCAGCAGCTTGGATTGGGGGACAGGGACCTACGAGCAGTACTTC. This gives the protein CASSLDWGTGTYEQYF.

The CDR3 DNA reads as TGTGCCAGCAGTTTCACCGGGGGAACCTACGAGCAGTACTTC. Its translation is CASSFTGGTYEQYF. The chain has TRBV28 and TRBJ2-7, with D possibly TRBD2 on 6 matching bases. This CDR3 is 14 amino acids long. V was trimmed by 3 bases and J by 2 bases, leaving 11 bases between them. Germline-derived CDR1 and CDR2 are MDHEN and SYDVKM.

The V call is TRBV11-2, the J call TRBJ1-1; D gene uncertain. Trimming removed 6 bases from V and 6 bases from J, with 8 bases in between. Per germline, CDR1 SGHAT and CDR2 FQNNGV. This CDR3 has 11 amino acids. CDR3 nucleotides: TGTGCCAGCAGGTATAAATCTGAAGCTTTCTTT. This gives the protein CASRYKSEAFF.

This chain links TRBV19 with TRBJ2-3, with D perhaps matching TRBD2 (7 bases). Trimming left V 11 bases short and J 0 bases short, with 18 bases between. This CDR3 is built from 15 residues. Germline CDR1 and CDR2: LNHDA and SQIVND (reference sequence). CDR3 amino acids: CASRRGGASTDTQYF. CDR3 sequence (DNA): TGTGCCTCCAGAAGGGGGGGGGCTAGCACAGATACGCAGTATTTT.

The rearrangement links TRBV11-2 to TRBJ2-3; TRBD2 matches at 9 bases. The CDR3 runs to 18 residues. CDR1 is SGHAT and CDR2 is FQNNGV in the germline V gene. Trimming cost V 1 base and J 3 bases; bases outside gene matches: 11. The CDR3 DNA is TGTGCCAGCAGCTTAGTTTTTCTTGGGCTAGCGGGAACAGATACGCAGTATTTT. It yields the protein CASSLVFLGLAGTDTQYF.

The CDR3 nucleotides are TGTGCCAGCAGCTTACTCGGGACAGGGTCCGGGGAGCTGTTTTTT. Translated: CASSLLGTGSGELFF. The chain has TRBV7-3 and TRBJ2-2; 9 nucleotides match TRBD1. In germline, CDR1 is SGHTA, CDR2 FQGTGA. Trimming cost V 2 bases and J 6 bases; bases outside gene matches: 4. The CDR3 totals 15 residues.

The CDR3 nucleotides read TGTGCCAGCTCACCAGGGACTAGCGGGAGGGCGACCTACAATGAGCAGTTCTTC. Protein sequence: CASSPGTSGRATYNEQFF. The chain carries TRBV18 and TRBJ2-1; 16 nucleotides agree with TRBD2. Looked up from germline, CDR1 is KGHSH and CDR2 is LQKENI. The V segment lost 2 bases and the J segment 2 bases; nucleotides outside the gene matches: 3. The CDR3 has 18 amino acids. The full variable domain, rest sourced from reference TRBV18 and TRBJ2-1, is NAGVMQNPRHLVRRRGQEARLRCSPMKGHSHVYWYRQLPEEGLKFMVYLQKENIIDESGMPKERFSAEFPKEGPSILRIQQVVRGDSAAYFCASSPGTSGRATYNEQFFGPGTRLTVL.

The chain couples TRBV5-1 to TRBJ2-1, with 11 positions matching TRBD2. Germline-derived CDR1 and CDR2 are SGHRS and YFSETQ. After removal of 6 bases from V and 6 bases from J, the junction contained 8 bases not matched to a gene. The CDR3 extends over 15 amino acids. For the CDR3, the DNA is TGCGCCAGCAACCCCCTAGCGGGGGGCCGCAATGAGCAGTTCTTC. Protein: CASNPLAGGRNEQFF. The complete variable domain, with remaining parts taken from reference TRBV5-1 and TRBJ2-1, reads KAGVTQTPRYLIKTRGQQVTLSCSPISGHRSVSWYQQTPGQGLQFLFEYFSETQRNKGNFPGRFSGRQFSNSRSEMNVSTLELGDSALYLCASNPLAGGRNEQFFGPGTRLTVL.

The CDR3 DNA follows: TGTGCCAGCAGGGCCGACAGAGGTACCTATGAAAAACTGTTTTTT. Protein: CASRADRGTYEKLFF. The chain links TRBV28 to TRBJ1-4; TRBD1 is a possible D gene (5 bases). This CDR3 region has 15 residues. Germline CDR1 MDHEN, CDR2 SYDVKM. V dropped 6 bases and J dropped 6 bases, with 17 bases sitting between them.

The V gene is TRBV28, the J gene TRBJ2-5, with TRBD2 matching 10 bases. This CDR3 has 14 residues. CDR1 MDHEN and CDR2 SYDVKM come from the germline V gene. V shed 8 bases, J shed 4 bases, and the junction held 7 bases outside the gene matches. The CDR3 DNA is TGTGCCAGCCTCAAAGCGGGAGGGAGAGAGACCCAGTACTTC. This gives the protein CASLKAGGRETQYF.

The genes are TRBV7-2 and TRBJ2-3; tentatively, D is TRBD2 (6 bases). This CDR3 has 15 residues. Germline V lookup: CDR1 SGHTA, CDR2 FQGNSA. V was trimmed by 5 bases and J by 0 bases, leaving 12 bases between them. The CDR3 loop reads CASSHPGLSTDTQYF. CDR3 sequence (DNA): TGTGCCAGCAGCCATCCGGGACTTAGCACAGATACGCAGTATTTT.

The V call is TRBV4-3, the J call TRBJ1-3; D uncertain. The CDR3 has 13 residues. Germline loops: CDR1 LGHNA, CDR2 YSLEER. Between the trimmed V and J ends, which lost 2 bases and 2 bases, there was a span of 4 bases. The CDR3 is CASSQTAGNTIYF. The CDR3, as DNA: TGCGCCAGCAGCCAAACAGCTGGAAACACCATATATTTT.

This chain uses TRBV19 with TRBJ2-6; D may be TRBD2 (6 bases). Per the germline V gene, CDR1 is LNHDA and CDR2 is SQIVND (reference sequence). The CDR3 contains 18 residues. Between the trimmed V and J ends, which lost 4 bases and 0 bases, there was a span of 16 bases. The CDR3 sequence is CASSKPRGTSSGANVLTF. As DNA, the CDR3 is TGTGCCAGTAGTAAGCCCCGGGGGACGTCCTCTGGGGCCAACGTCCTGACTTTC.

The chain uses TRBV7-3 and TRBJ2-1; 7 nucleotides agree with TRBD2. Losses at the gene ends were 10 bases for V and 0 bases for J; bases not matched to a gene: 9. This CDR3 region has 15 residues. Germline loops: CDR1 SGHTA, CDR2 FQGTGA. The CDR3 region is CATSSGTSSYNEQFF. CDR3 DNA: TGTGCCACCTCTAGCGGCACTAGCTCCTACAATGAGCAGTTCTTC.

This clone came up many times. Other DNA sequences in this specimen translate into the identical CDR3. The chain uses TRBV5-1 and TRBJ1-1; 11 bases match TRBD1. The CDR3 consists of 14 residues. From germline, CDR1 is SGHRS and CDR2 YFSETQ. V shed 4 bases and J 6 bases; nucleotides not matched to a gene: 5. Here the CDR3 DNA reads TGCGCCAGCAGCGCCGGGACAGGGGGTCCTGAAGCTTTCTTT. Amino acids: CASSAGTGGPEAFF.

This clone has a handful of counts. J is TRBJ1-1 and V is TRBV27; no definite D call. The germline V and J ends were trimmed by 7 bases and 1 base, with 10 bases remaining between them. The CDR3 spans 13 residues. The germline CDR1 and CDR2 sequences are MNHEY and SMNVEV (reference sequence). CDR3 nucleotides: TGTGCCAGCACCCGTCCAGGGAACACTGAAGCTTTCTTT. This sequence encodes CASTRPGNTEAFF.